This T cell receptor (beta chain) was retrieved from a study of cytomegalovirus exposure and HLA in healthy donors. Use of 60 Vbeta and 13 Jbeta primers characterized the PCR. Data came from immunoSEQ multiplex PCR; TCRdb stores just in-frame clones and leaves some out. The sample carries about 120,000 clones, about 86% recorded once. V trimming: 4 bases; J trimming: 9 bases; junction bases outside the gene matches: 6. The CDR3 contains 13 residues. CDR1 is GTSNPN, CDR2 SVGIG, per germline (reference sequence). This TCR was recovered from a woman in her forties in good health and CMV-seronegative. The sample was PBMCs. The chain employs TRBV30 and TRBJ2-1; TRBD2 matches 10 bases. CDR3 amino acids: CAWKTSGVFEQFF. Written as DNA, the CDR3 is TGTGCCTGGAAAACTAGCGGGGTCTTTGAGCAGTTCTTC. Variable domain in full (rest from reference TRBV30 and TRBJ2-1): SQTIHQWPATLVQPVGSPLSLECTVEGTSNPNLYWYRQAAGRGLQLLFYSVGIGQISSEVPQNLSASRPQDRQFILSSKKLLLSDSGFYLCAWKTSGVFEQFFGPGTRLTVL.